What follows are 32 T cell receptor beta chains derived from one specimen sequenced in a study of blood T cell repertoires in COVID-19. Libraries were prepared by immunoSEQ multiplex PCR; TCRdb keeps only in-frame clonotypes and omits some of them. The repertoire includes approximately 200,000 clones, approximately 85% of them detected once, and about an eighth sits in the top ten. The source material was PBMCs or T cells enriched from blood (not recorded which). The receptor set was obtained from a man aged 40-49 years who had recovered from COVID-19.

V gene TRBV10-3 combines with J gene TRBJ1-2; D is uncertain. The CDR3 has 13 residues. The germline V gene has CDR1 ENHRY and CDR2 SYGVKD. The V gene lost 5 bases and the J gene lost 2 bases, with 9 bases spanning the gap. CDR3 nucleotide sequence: TGTGCCATCAGTAAGGAGGGAAACTATGGCTACACCTTC. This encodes CAISKEGNYGYTF.

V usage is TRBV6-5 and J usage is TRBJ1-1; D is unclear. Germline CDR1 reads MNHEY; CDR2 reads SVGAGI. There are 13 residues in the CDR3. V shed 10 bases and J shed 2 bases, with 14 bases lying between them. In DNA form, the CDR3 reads TGTGCCACCAAAAGGAACAGAAACACTGAAGCTTTCTTT. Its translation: CATKRNRNTEAFF.

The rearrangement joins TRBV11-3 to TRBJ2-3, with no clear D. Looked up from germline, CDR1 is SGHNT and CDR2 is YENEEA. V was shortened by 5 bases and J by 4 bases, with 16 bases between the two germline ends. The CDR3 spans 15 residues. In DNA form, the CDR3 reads TGTGCCAGCAGCCCAAGTTCGGGTTACGCAGATACGCAGTATTTT. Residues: CASSPSSGYADTQYF.

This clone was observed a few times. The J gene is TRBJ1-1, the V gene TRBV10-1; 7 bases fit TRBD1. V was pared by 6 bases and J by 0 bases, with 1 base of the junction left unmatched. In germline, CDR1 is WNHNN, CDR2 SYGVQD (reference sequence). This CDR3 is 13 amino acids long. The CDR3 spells CASRGTVNTEAFF. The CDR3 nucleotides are TGCGCCAGCAGAGGGACAGTGAACACTGAAGCTTTCTTT.

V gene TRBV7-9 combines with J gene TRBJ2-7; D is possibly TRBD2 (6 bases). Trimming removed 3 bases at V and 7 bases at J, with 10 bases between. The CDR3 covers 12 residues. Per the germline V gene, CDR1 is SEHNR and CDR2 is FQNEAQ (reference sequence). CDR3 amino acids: CASSFGDWEQYF. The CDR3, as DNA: TGTGCCAGCAGCTTTGGGGACTGGGAGCAGTACTTC.

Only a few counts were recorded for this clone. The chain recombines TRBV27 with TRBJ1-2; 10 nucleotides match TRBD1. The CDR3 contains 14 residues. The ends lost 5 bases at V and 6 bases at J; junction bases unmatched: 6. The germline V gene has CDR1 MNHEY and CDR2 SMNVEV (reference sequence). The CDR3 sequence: CASSRDRGLHGYTF. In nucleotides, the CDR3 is TGTGCCAGCAGTCGGGACAGGGGCCTCCATGGCTACACCTTC.

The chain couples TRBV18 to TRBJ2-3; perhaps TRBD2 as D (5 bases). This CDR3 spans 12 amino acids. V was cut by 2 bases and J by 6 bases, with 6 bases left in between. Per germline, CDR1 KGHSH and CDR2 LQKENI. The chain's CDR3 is CASSPSGDTQYF. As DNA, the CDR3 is TGTGCCAGCTCACCATCGGGGGATACGCAGTATTTT.

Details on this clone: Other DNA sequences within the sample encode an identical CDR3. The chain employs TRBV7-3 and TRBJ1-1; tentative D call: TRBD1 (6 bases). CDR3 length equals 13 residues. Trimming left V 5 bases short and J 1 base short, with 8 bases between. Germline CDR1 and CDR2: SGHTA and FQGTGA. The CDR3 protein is CASSLQGNTEAFF. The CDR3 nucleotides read TGTGCCAGCAGCCTACAGGGGAACACTGAAGCTTTCTTT.

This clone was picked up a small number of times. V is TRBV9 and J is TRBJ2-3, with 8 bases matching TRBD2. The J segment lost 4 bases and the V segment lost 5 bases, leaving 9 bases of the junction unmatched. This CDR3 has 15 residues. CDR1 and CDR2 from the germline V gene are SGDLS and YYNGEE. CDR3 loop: CASRPPGLGADTQYF. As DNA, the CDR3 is TGTGCCAGCAGACCACCGGGACTAGGGGCAGATACGCAGTATTTT. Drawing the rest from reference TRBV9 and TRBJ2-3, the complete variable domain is DSGVTQTPKHLITATGQRVTLRCSPRSGDLSVYWYQQSLDQGLQFLIQYYNGEERAKGNILERFSAQQFPDLHSELNLSSLELGDSALYFCASRPPGLGADTQYFGPGTRLTVL.

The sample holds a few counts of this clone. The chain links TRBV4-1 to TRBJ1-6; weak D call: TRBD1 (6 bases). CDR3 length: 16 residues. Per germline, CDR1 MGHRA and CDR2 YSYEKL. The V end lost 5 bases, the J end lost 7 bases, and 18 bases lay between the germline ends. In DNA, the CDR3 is TGCGCCAGCAGCTCACCGGGGGGGCGAGGGAATTCACCCCTCCACTTT. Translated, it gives CASSSPGGRGNSPLHF.

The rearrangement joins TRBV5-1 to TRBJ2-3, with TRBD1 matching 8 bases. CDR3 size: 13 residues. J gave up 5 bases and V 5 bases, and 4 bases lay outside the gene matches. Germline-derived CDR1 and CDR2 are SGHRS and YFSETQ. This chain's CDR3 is CASSSTGVDTQYF. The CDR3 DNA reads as TGCGCCAGCAGTTCGACAGGGGTAGATACGCAGTATTTT. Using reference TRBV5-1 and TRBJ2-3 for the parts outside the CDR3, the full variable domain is KAGVTQTPRYLIKTRGQQVTLSCSPISGHRSVSWYQQTPGQGLQFLFEYFSETQRNKGNFPGRFSGRQFSNSRSEMNVSTLELGDSALYLCASSSTGVDTQYFGPGTRLTVL.

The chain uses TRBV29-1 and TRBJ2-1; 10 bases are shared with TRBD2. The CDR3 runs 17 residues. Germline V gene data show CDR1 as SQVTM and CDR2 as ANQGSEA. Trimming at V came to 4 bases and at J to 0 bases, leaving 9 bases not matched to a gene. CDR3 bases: TGCAGCGTTGTAGGGACTAGCGCGTTGAGCTCCTACAATGAGCAGTTCTTC. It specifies CSVVGTSALSSYNEQFF.

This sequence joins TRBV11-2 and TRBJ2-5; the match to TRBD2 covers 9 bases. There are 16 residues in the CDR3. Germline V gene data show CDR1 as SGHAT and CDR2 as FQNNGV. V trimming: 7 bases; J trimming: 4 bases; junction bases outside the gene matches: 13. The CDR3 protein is CASTEGGGTSRETQYF. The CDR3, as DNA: TGTGCCAGCACCGAAGGGGGGGGGACTAGCCGAGAGACCCAGTACTTC.

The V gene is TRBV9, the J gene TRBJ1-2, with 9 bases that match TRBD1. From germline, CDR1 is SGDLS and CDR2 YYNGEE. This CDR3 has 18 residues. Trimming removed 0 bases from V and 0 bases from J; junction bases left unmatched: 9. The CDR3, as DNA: TGTGCCAGCAGCGTAGCCCCGGACAGGGGCGATACTAACTATGGCTACACCTTC. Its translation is CASSVAPDRGDTNYGYTF.

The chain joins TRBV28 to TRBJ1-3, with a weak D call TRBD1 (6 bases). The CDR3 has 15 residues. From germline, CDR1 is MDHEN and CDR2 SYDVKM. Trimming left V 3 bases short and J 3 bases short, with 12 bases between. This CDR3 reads CASSLVGRGGNTIYF. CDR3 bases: TGTGCCAGCAGTTTGGTCGGCAGGGGTGGAAACACCATATATTTT.

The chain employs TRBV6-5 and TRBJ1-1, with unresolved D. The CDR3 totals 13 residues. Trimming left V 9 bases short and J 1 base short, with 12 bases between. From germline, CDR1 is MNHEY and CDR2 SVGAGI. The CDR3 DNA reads TGTGCCAGTACGTTACAGCAGAACACTGAAGCTTTCTTT. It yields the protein CASTLQQNTEAFF.

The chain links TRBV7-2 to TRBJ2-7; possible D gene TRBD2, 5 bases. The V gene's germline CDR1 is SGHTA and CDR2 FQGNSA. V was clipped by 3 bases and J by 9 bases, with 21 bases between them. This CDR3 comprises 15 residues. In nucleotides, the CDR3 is TGTGCCAGCAGCTTGGACGGGATGTTTTCTGTGTGGCAGTACGTC. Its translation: CASSLDGMFSVWQYV.

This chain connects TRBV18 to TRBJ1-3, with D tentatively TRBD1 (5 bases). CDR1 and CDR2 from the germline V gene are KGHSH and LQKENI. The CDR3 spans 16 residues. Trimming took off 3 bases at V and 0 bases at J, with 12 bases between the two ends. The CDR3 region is CASSPTATNSGNTIYF. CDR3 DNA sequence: TGTGCCAGCTCACCGACAGCGACGAACTCTGGAAACACCATATATTTT.

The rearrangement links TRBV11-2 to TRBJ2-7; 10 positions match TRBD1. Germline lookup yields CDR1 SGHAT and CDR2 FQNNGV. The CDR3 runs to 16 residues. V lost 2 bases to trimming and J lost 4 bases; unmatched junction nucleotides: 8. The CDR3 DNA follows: TGTGCCAGCAGCTTAAATCCCGGGACAGGGGCGTACGAGCAGTACTTC. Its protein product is CASSLNPGTGAYEQYF.

In nucleotides, the CDR3 is TGTGCCAGCTCAGTGGGGCCCTGGCAGTTCTTC. It translates to CASSVGPWQFF. This chain uses TRBV25-1 with TRBJ2-1; D may be TRBD1 (5 bases). CDR3 length equals 11 residues. The germline gives CDR1 MGHDK, CDR2 SYGVNS. The V end was cut by 8 bases, the J end by 12 bases, with 14 bases between.

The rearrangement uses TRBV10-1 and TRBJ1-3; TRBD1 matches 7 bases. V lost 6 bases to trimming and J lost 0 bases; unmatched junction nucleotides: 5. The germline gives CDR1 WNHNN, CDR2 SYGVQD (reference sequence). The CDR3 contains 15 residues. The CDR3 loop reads CASSHRDSSGNTIYF. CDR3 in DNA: TGCGCCAGCAGCCACCGGGACAGCTCTGGAAACACCATATATTTT.

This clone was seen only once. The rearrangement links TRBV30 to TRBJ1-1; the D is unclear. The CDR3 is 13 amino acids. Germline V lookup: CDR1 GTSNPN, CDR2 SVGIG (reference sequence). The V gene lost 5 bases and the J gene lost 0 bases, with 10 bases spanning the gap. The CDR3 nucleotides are TGTGCCTGGGAACGGGGTTTGAACACTGAAGCTTTCTTT. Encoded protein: CAWERGLNTEAFF.

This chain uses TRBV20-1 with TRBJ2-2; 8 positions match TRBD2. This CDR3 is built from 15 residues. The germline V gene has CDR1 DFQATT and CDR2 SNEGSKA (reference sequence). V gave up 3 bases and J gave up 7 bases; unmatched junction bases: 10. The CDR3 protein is CSASIVGRAIGELFF. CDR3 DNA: TGCAGTGCTAGTATAGTCGGGAGGGCTATCGGGGAGCTGTTTTTT.

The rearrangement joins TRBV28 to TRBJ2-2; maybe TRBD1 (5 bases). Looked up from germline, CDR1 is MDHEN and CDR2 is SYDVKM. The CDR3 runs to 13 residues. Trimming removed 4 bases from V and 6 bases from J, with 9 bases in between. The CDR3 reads CASSWSRAGELFF. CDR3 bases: TGTGCCAGCAGTTGGTCCAGGGCCGGGGAGCTGTTTTTT.

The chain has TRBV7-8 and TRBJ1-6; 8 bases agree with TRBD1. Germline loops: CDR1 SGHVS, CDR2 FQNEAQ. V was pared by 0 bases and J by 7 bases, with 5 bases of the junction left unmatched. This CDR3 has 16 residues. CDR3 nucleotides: TGTGCCAGCAGCTTAGCCGGGGGGACAGGCAATTCACCCCTCCACTTT. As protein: CASSLAGGTGNSPLHF.

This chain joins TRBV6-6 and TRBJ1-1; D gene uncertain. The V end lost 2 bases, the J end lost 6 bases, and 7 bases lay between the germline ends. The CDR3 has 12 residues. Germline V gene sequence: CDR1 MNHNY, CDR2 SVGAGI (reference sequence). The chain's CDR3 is CASSYGPSEAFF. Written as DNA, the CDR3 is TGTGCCAGCAGTTACGGGCCCTCTGAAGCTTTCTTT.

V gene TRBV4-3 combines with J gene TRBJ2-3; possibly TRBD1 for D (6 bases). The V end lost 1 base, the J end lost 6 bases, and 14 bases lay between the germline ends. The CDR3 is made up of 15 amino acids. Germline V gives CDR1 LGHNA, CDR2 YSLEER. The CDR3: CASSQAPGRGDTQYF. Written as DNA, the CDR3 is TGCGCCAGCAGCCAAGCCCCGGGTAGGGGGGATACGCAGTATTTT.

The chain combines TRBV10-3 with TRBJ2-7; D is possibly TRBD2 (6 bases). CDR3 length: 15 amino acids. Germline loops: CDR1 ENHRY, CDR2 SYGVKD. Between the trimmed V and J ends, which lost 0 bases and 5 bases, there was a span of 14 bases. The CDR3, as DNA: TGTGCCATCAGTGAGTCAGGAGGAGGGACCCACGAGCAGTACTTC. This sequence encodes CAISESGGGTHEQYF.

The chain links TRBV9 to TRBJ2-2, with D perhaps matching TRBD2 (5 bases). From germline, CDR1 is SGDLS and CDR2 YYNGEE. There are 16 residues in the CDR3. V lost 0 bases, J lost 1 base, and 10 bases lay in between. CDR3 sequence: CASSVGVSVNTGELFF. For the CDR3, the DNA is TGTGCCAGCAGCGTAGGGGTTAGCGTGAACACCGGGGAGCTGTTTTTT.

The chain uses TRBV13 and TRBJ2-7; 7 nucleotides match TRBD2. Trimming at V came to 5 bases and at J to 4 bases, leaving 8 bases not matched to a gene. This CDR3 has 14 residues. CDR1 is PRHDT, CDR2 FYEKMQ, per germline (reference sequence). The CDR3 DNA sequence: TGTGCCAGCAGCGTTGGGTCAGCGGGATACGAGCAGTACGTC. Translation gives CASSVGSAGYEQYV.

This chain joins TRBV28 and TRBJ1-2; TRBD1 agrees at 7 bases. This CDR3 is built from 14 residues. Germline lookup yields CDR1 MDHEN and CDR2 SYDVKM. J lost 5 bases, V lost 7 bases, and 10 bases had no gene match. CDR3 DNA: TGTGCCAGCACTGAGACAGGGCTTCGATATGGCTACACCTTC. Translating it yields CASTETGLRYGYTF.

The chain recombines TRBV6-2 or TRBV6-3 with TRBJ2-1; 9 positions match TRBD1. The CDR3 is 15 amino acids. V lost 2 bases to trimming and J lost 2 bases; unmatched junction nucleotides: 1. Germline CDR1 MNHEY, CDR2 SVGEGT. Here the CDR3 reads CASSYDRGTYNEQFF. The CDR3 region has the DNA TGTGCCAGCAGTTACGACAGGGGGACCTACAATGAGCAGTTCTTC.